Each of the 28 T cell receptor beta chains below was sequenced from the same sample in a study of tumor T cells in aggressive B-cell lymphoma (TCRdb year 2017). The receptor library was made with the immunoSEQ multiplex PCR assay. In TCRdb, the immuneACCESS table is reduced to in-frame sequences with V and J assigned. These tables do not hold every clone; where another copy was compared, an unresolved V gene accounts for under half, and the others remain unexplained. This sample gives roughly 11,000 clones in total; 70% to 90% of them show up just once. About 2.2% of the sample comes from the top ten. Material for sequencing was tumor tissue. These receptors were collected from an adult with diffuse large B cell lymphoma.

This rearrangement joins TRBV6-5 to TRBJ2-1; 7 bases map to TRBD1. CDR1 is MNHEY and CDR2 is SVGAGI in the germline V gene. This CDR3 contains 14 residues. V lost 6 bases to trimming and J lost 6 bases; unmatched junction nucleotides: 8. The CDR3 region has the DNA TGTGCCAGCAGGCCGACAGGGTCGAGCAATGAGCAGTTCTTC. This sequence encodes CASRPTGSSNEQFF.

The chain links TRBV6-1 to TRBJ2-3; 12 bases fit TRBD2. The length of the CDR3 is 16 residues. CDR1 is MNHNS and CDR2 is SASEGT in the germline V gene. V shed 3 bases, J shed 6 bases, and the junction held 7 bases outside the gene matches. CDR3 in amino acids: CASSDPGLAGMDTQYF. In nucleotides, the CDR3 is TGTGCCAGCAGTGACCCTGGACTAGCGGGAATGGATACGCAGTATTTT.

This clone occurred once. The rearrangement links TRBV5-6 to TRBJ1-4; D is uncertain. The V end lost 2 bases, the J end lost 7 bases, and 9 bases lay between the germline ends. The CDR3 runs to 13 residues. The germline CDR1 and CDR2 sequences are SGHDT and YYEEEE. The CDR3 sequence: CASSFGAREKLFF. The CDR3, as DNA: TGTGCCAGCAGCTTTGGAGCGCGTGAAAAACTGTTTTTT.

The sample holds one count of this clone. V and J are TRBV5-8 and TRBJ1-3; 7 positions match TRBD1. Germline-derived CDR1 and CDR2 are SGHTS and YDEGEE. The junction had 8 bases not matched to a gene; V was cut back by 4 bases and J by 7 bases. The length of the CDR3 is 14 residues. The CDR3 bases are TGTGCCAGCAGCACCAAGGGGGCGGGCAACACCATATATTTT. It yields the protein CASSTKGAGNTIYF.

This rearrangement joins TRBV5-4 to TRBJ1-2; D not resolved. CDR1 and CDR2 (germline): SGHNT, YYREEE (reference sequence). The CDR3 runs 14 residues. Trimming left V 6 bases short and J 6 bases short, with 18 bases between. The CDR3 nucleotides read TGTGCCAGCACCGCAAAGGCGGAGCGGGATGGCTACACCTTC. Residues: CASTAKAERDGYTF.

The genes are TRBV29-1 and TRBJ2-7, with D possibly being TRBD1 (5 bases). The CDR3 runs 13 residues. With 5 bases removed from V and 2 bases from J, the gap between germline ends came to 13 bases. CDR1 is SQVTM and CDR2 is ANQGSEA in the germline V gene. This CDR3 is CSVLWGSTYEQYF. CDR3 coding DNA: TGCAGCGTTCTATGGGGCTCTACCTACGAGCAGTACTTC.

Only a few counts were recorded for this clone. CDR3 sequence: CASSGNTIYF. The CDR3 DNA follows: TGTGCCTCCTCCGGAAACACCATATATTTT. This chain uses TRBV10-3 with TRBJ1-3, with D uncertain. Between the trimmed V and J ends, which lost 11 bases and 4 bases, there was a span of 6 bases. CDR3 length: 10 residues. The germline gives CDR1 ENHRY, CDR2 SYGVKD.

This sequence joins TRBV27 and TRBJ2-1; D gene ambiguous. The length of the CDR3 is 10 residues. Germline assignment: CDR1 MNHEY and CDR2 SMNVEV (reference sequence). Trimming stripped 8 bases from V and 8 bases from J, with 7 bases between. The CDR3 coding sequence is TGTGCCAGCGGTCGGGATGAGCAGTTCTTC. Translating it yields CASGRDEQFF.

V is TRBV5-4 and J is TRBJ2-1; D gene unclear. The germline V gene encodes CDR1 SGHNT and CDR2 YYREEE (reference sequence). The germline V and J ends were trimmed by 0 bases and 0 bases, with 13 bases remaining between them. The CDR3 is 17 residues long. The CDR3 region has the DNA TGTGCCAGCAGCTTGGAGGTGACAAAGAGCTCCTACAATGAGCAGTTCTTC. Its translation is CASSLEVTKSSYNEQFF.

The CDR3, as DNA: TGTGCCAGCAGCTCCCGGGACAGGGGAAGATCTGGGGCCAACGTCCTGACTTTC. Translating it yields CASSSRDRGRSGANVLTF. V gene TRBV7-6 combines with J gene TRBJ2-6; 10 bases are shared with TRBD1. With V trimmed by 4 bases and J by 1 base, 7 bases remained unmatched. This CDR3 spans 18 amino acids. Per the germline V gene, CDR1 is SGHVS and CDR2 is FNYEAQ.

The CDR3 DNA is TGTGCCAGCTCACCTAACAGTAACTATGGCTACACCTTC. This codes for CASSPNSNYGYTF. The chain uses TRBV18 and TRBJ1-2; unclear D gene. V dropped 3 bases and J dropped 1 base, with 6 bases sitting between them. Germline V lookup: CDR1 KGHSH, CDR2 LQKENI. The CDR3 covers 13 residues.

This sequence joins TRBV19 and TRBJ1-4; D is unresolved. V dropped 4 bases and J dropped 7 bases, with 10 bases sitting between them. This CDR3 is built from 13 residues. CDR1 and CDR2 (germline): LNHDA, SQIVND (reference sequence). CDR3 sequence: CASSRRSGEKLFF. The CDR3 region has the DNA TGTGCCAGTAGTAGACGGAGTGGTGAAAAACTGTTTTTT.

This clone was observed once. The chain carries TRBV15 and TRBJ1-1, with TRBD1 matching over 7 bases. V dropped 0 bases and J dropped 8; count of bases not matched to a gene: 6. Germline CDR1 and CDR2: LNHNV and YYDKDF (reference sequence). The CDR3 totals 14 residues. Here the CDR3 reads CATSRDLTTGEAFF. CDR3 DNA sequence: TGTGCCACCAGCAGAGATCTTACGACAGGGGAAGCTTTCTTT. Filled out from reference TRBV15 and TRBJ1-1, the complete variable domain reads DAMVIQNPRYQVTQFGKPVTLSCSQTLNHNVMYWYQQKSSQAPKLLFHYYDKDFNNEADTPDNFQSRRPNTSFCFLDIRSPGLGDTAMYLCATSRDLTTGEAFFGQGTRLTVV.

The gene calls are TRBV15 and TRBJ2-1, with 9 bases lining up with TRBD1. The CDR3 contains 13 residues. V trimming: 8 bases; J trimming: 7 bases; junction bases outside the gene matches: 6. Germline V gives CDR1 LNHNV, CDR2 YYDKDF (reference sequence). In nucleotides, the CDR3 is TGTGCCACCGCGACGGGACAGGGTAATGAGCAGTTCTTC. It is translated as CATATGQGNEQFF.

The chain couples TRBV28 to TRBJ1-2; no definite D call. CDR3 length equals 15 residues. Germline CDR1 MDHEN, CDR2 SYDVKM. V shed 5 bases and J shed 11 bases, with 24 bases lying between them. The CDR3 DNA reads TGTGCCAGCAGTCTGGAGAATACGCTATCATCTTTGTACACCTTC. Encoded protein: CASSLENTLSSLYTF.

J is TRBJ2-3 and V is TRBV28, with D unresolved. The length of the CDR3 is 14 residues. Germline lookup yields CDR1 MDHEN and CDR2 SYDVKM. Trimming cost V 3 bases and J 1 base, with 8 bases left between them. Here the CDR3 reads CASSFLSGTDTQYF. In DNA form, the CDR3 reads TGTGCCAGCAGTTTCCTAAGCGGCACAGATACGCAGTATTTT. The whole variable domain, filled in from reference TRBV28 and TRBJ2-3, reads DVKVTQSSRYLVKRTGEKVFLECVQDMDHENMFWYRQDPGLGLRLIYFSYDVKMKEKGDIPEGYSVSREKKERFSLILESASTNQTSMYLCASSFLSGTDTQYFGPGTRLTVL.

The chain carries TRBV7-8 and TRBJ2-7; possibly TRBD1 for D (6 bases). The CDR3 covers 13 residues. V lost 4 bases, J lost 3 bases, and 10 bases lay in between. Germline V CDR1 and CDR2: SGHVS, FQNEAQ. The CDR3 region is CASSSQGIYEQYF. CDR3 in DNA: TGTGCCAGCAGCTCTCAGGGGATCTACGAGCAGTACTTC.

This clone appeared a few times. Additional DNA sequences in this sample encode the identical CDR3. The chain carries TRBV5-1 and TRBJ2-2; 8 bases match TRBD2. Germline trimming cut 0 bases from V and 7 bases from J; bases unmatched to any gene: 11. Per the germline V gene, CDR1 is SGHRS and CDR2 is YFSETQ. This CDR3 contains 17 residues. CDR3 sequence: CASSLVTPGGPLGELFF. Here the CDR3 DNA reads TGCGCCAGCAGCTTGGTTACCCCGGGAGGGCCTCTCGGGGAGCTGTTTTTT. The whole variable domain, filled in from reference TRBV5-1 and TRBJ2-2, reads KAGVTQTPRYLIKTRGQQVTLSCSPISGHRSVSWYQQTPGQGLQFLFEYFSETQRNKGNFPGRFSGRQFSNSRSEMNVSTLELGDSALYLCASSLVTPGGPLGELFFGEGSRLTVL.

V gene TRBV2 combines with J gene TRBJ2-7; 7 bases line up with TRBD1. Germline CDR1 SNHLY, CDR2 FYNNEI. The ends lost 6 bases at V and 3 bases at J; junction bases unmatched: 5. The CDR3 loop spans 13 amino acids. The CDR3, as DNA: TGTGCCAGCAGCCCGGACAGGAACTACGAGCAGTACTTC. It codes for CASSPDRNYEQYF.

The V call is TRBV6-1, the J call TRBJ2-5; no clear D. The V gene's germline CDR1 is MNHNS and CDR2 SASEGT. The CDR3 extends over 15 amino acids. Trimming stripped 0 bases from V and 5 bases from J, with 13 bases between. In DNA form, the CDR3 reads TGTGCCAGCAGTGAAGCATTTGGCAGATGGGAGACCCAGTACTTC. Residues: CASSEAFGRWETQYF.

This clone has more than one count but fewer than ten. This chain joins TRBV28 and TRBJ2-5; D call uncertain. V lost 6 bases to trimming and J lost 2 bases, with 10 bases between them. Germline-derived CDR1 and CDR2 are MDHEN and SYDVKM. The CDR3 runs to 13 residues. CDR3 coding DNA: TGTGCCAGCAGGGAAGGCGGACAAGAGACCCAGTACTTC. As protein: CASREGGQETQYF.

CDR3 in amino acids: CASSQSAGINSPLHF. CDR3 coding DNA: TGTGCCAGCAGCCAATCAGCAGGGATTAATTCACCCCTCCACTTT. V and J are TRBV16 and TRBJ1-6; a possible D gene is TRBD1 (5 bases). The CDR3 has 15 residues. With 0 bases removed from V and 6 bases from J, the gap between germline ends came to 9 bases. Germline V lookup: CDR1 KGHSY, CDR2 FQNENV.

This CDR3 is CSADPSGNEQFF. In nucleotides, the CDR3 is TGCAGCGCCGATCCTAGCGGCAATGAGCAGTTCTTC. The rearrangement joins TRBV29-1 to TRBJ2-1, with 7 bases that match TRBD2. Germline-derived CDR1 and CDR2 are SQVTM and ANQGSEA. V shed 7 bases and J 6 bases; nucleotides not matched to a gene: 6. This CDR3 contains 12 residues.

CDR3 DNA sequence: TGTGCCAGCAGTAATCAGGGGTTGACTGAAGCTTTCTTT. Translated: CASSNQGLTEAFF. The rearrangement uses TRBV6-4 and TRBJ1-1, with D perhaps TRBD1 (6 bases). The CDR3 contains 13 residues. Per germline, CDR1 MRHNA and CDR2 SNTAGT. V was shortened by 5 bases and J by 5 bases, with 12 bases between the two germline ends.

The genes are TRBV27 and TRBJ2-7, with 14 bases fitting TRBD2. With 3 bases clipped from V and 3 bases from J, the junction kept 4 bases outside the gene matches. Germline values: CDR1 MNHEY, CDR2 SMNVEV (reference sequence). The CDR3 contains 16 residues. Here the CDR3 reads CASSFVGTSGSYEQYF. The CDR3 DNA sequence: TGTGCCAGCAGTTTCGTCGGGACTAGCGGGAGCTACGAGCAGTACTTC.

The chain carries TRBV9 and TRBJ1-1, with TRBD1 as a possible D gene (5 bases). The germline V gene encodes CDR1 SGDLS and CDR2 YYNGEE. This CDR3 is built from 14 residues. Trimming left V 3 bases short and J 8 bases short, with 17 bases between. DNA of the CDR3: TGTGCCAGCAGCGGGAGTTTTAAGTCAGGGGAAGCTTTCTTT. This codes for CASSGSFKSGEAFF.

The chain links TRBV19 to TRBJ2-2; TRBD2 matches 10 bases. V shed 5 bases and J 6 bases; nucleotides not matched to a gene: 6. Germline V CDR1 and CDR2: LNHDA, SQIVND (reference sequence). This CDR3 region has 15 residues. The CDR3 DNA is TGTGCCAGTAGTCGGGCACTAGCGGGATCCGGGGAGCTGTTTTTT. As protein: CASSRALAGSGELFF.

The chain is built from TRBV5-4 and TRBJ2-5; D possibly corresponds to TRBD1 (6 bases). Germline CDR1 is SGHNT and CDR2 is YYREEE (reference sequence). V lost 3 bases, J lost 0 bases, and 12 bases lay in between. This CDR3 is 15 amino acids long. The CDR3 is CASSSGQKYQETQYF. Here the CDR3 DNA reads TGTGCCAGCAGCTCCGGACAGAAGTACCAAGAGACCCAGTACTTC.